These 21 T cell receptor beta chains came from one sample sequenced in a study of blood T cell repertoires in COVID-19. Clones were sequenced by immunoSEQ multiplex PCR, and TCRdb holds only the in-frame ones, with some missing. Found here are some 270,000 clones, 84% of them singletons; the top ten hold less than 2%. Specimen: peripheral blood. These receptors were collected from a woman between 35 and 50 years old who had recovered from COVID-19.

The rearrangement joins TRBV5-5 to TRBJ2-6; no reliable D call. V lost 0 bases and J 0 bases, leaving 13 bases between the germline ends. Germline V gene lookup returns CDR1 SGHKS and CDR2 YYEKEE (reference sequence). CDR3 length: 18 amino acids. The CDR3 protein is CASSLGAALSSGANVLTF. The CDR3 DNA reads as TGTGCCAGCAGCTTGGGGGCAGCCCTATCCTCTGGGGCCAACGTCCTGACTTTC.

The genes are TRBV19 and TRBJ1-6; TRBD1 is a possible D gene (5 bases). Trimming shortened V by 6 bases and J by 0 bases, and 9 bases separated the two germline ends. The CDR3 loop spans 15 amino acids. Germline V lookup: CDR1 LNHDA, CDR2 SQIVND (reference sequence). The CDR3 DNA sequence: TGTGCCAGTAGCGGGGGTAGCTCCTATAATTCACCCCTCCACTTT. Translating it yields CASSGGSSYNSPLHF.

The chain joins TRBV6-4 to TRBJ2-2, with D hard to call. With 6 bases removed from V and 6 bases from J, the gap between germline ends came to 14 bases. Germline V CDR1 and CDR2: MRHNA, SNTAGT. The CDR3 totals 14 residues. The CDR3 sequence: CASSRTPGAGELFF. The CDR3 region has the DNA TGTGCCAGCAGCCGAACGCCGGGTGCCGGGGAGCTGTTTTTT.

The rearrangement joins TRBV28 to TRBJ2-5; 9 nucleotides align to TRBD2. The germline gives CDR1 MDHEN, CDR2 SYDVKM. The length of the CDR3 is 17 residues. The V and J ends lost 5 bases and 5 bases, in that order; junction bases with no gene match: 15. CDR3 loop: CASSTHPGLASMETQYF. DNA of the CDR3: TGTGCCAGCAGTACACATCCGGGACTAGCTAGTATGGAGACCCAGTACTTC.

The chain has TRBV2 and TRBJ2-1, with TRBD1 matching 8 bases. CDR1 and CDR2 (germline): SNHLY, FYNNEI. V lost 5 bases, J lost 2 bases, and 11 bases stayed unmatched. There are 17 residues in the CDR3. The CDR3 sequence: CASSWGTGQKTYNEQFF. CDR3 DNA: TGTGCCAGCAGTTGGGGGACAGGACAAAAAACCTACAATGAGCAGTTCTTC. Complete variable domain (other parts from reference TRBV2 and TRBJ2-1): EPEVTQTPSHQVTQMGQEVILRCVPISNHLYFYWYRQILGQKVEFLVSFYNNEISEKSEIFDDQFSVERPDGSNFTLKIRSTKLEDSAMYFCASSWGTGQKTYNEQFFGPGTRLTVL.

V gene TRBV18 combines with J gene TRBJ1-4, with 8 nucleotides matching TRBD1. V shed 3 bases and J 8 bases; nucleotides not matched to a gene: 5. This CDR3 is 14 amino acids long. In germline, CDR1 is KGHSH, CDR2 LQKENI. As DNA, the CDR3 is TGTGCCAGCTCACCCCCGACAGGGGAGGAAAAACTGTTTTTT. This gives the protein CASSPPTGEEKLFF.

The genes are TRBV6-6 and TRBJ2-7, with 13 positions matching TRBD2. The CDR3 runs to 14 residues. The ends lost 2 bases at V and 8 bases at J; junction bases unmatched: 3. Germline V CDR1 and CDR2: MNHNY, SVGAGI (reference sequence). CDR3 protein: CASSYGTSGAQQYF. Written as DNA, the CDR3 is TGTGCCAGCAGTTACGGGACTAGCGGGGCTCAGCAGTACTTC.

This chain links TRBV7-9 with TRBJ2-3, with D uncertain. The V end lost 3 bases, the J end lost 2 bases, and 9 bases lay between the germline ends. The CDR3 loop spans 14 amino acids. CDR1 SEHNR and CDR2 FQNEAQ come from the germline V gene (reference sequence). Written as DNA, the CDR3 is TGTGCCAGCAGCTTGTCAGGCCCCACAGATACGCAGTATTTT. This translates into CASSLSGPTDTQYF.

This chain connects TRBV9 to TRBJ2-7, with D maybe TRBD2 (7 bases). In germline, CDR1 is SGDLS, CDR2 YYNGEE. This CDR3 contains 15 residues. Trimming shortened V by 4 bases and J by 2 bases, and 16 bases separated the two germline ends. The CDR3 spells CASSSGGGGPYEQYF. The CDR3 nucleotides are TGTGCCAGCAGCAGTGGGGGCGGGGGCCCCTACGAGCAGTACTTC.

V is TRBV7-2 and J is TRBJ1-6; D call uncertain. Deletions cut 5 bases from V and 8 bases from J, with 13 bases between. The V gene's germline CDR1 is SGHTA and CDR2 FQGNSA. The CDR3 has 14 amino acids. Here the CDR3 reads CASSPAGYHSPLHF. The DNA of the CDR3 is TGTGCCAGCAGCCCAGCAGGATACCATTCACCCCTCCACTTT.

The V and J genes are TRBV9 and TRBJ1-3; D unresolved. V was clipped by 4 bases and J by 0 bases, with 14 bases between them. The CDR3 totals 16 residues. The germline V gene has CDR1 SGDLS and CDR2 YYNGEE. The CDR3 is CASSLSELPSGNTIYF. The CDR3 region has the DNA TGTGCCAGCAGCCTCTCCGAGCTCCCCTCTGGAAACACCATATATTTT.

A note on this clone: This CDR3 is also generated by other DNA sequences in the sample. The genes are TRBV6-5 and TRBJ2-7, with TRBD1 matching over 8 bases. This CDR3 has 15 residues. Germline CDR1 MNHEY, CDR2 SVGAGI. Unmatched junction bases numbered 4, after V lost 0 bases and J lost 3 bases. The chain's CDR3 is CASSYSGRGLYEQYF. As DNA, the CDR3 is TGTGCCAGCAGTTACTCCGGCAGGGGGCTCTACGAGCAGTACTTC.

The chain combines TRBV6-6 with TRBJ2-7, with TRBD2 as a possible D gene (5 bases). This CDR3 is 12 amino acids long. The V gene lost 5 bases and the J gene lost 9 bases, with 14 bases spanning the gap. Germline CDR1 is MNHNY and CDR2 is SVGAGI (reference sequence). CDR3 DNA sequence: TGTGCCAGCAGTAATAGACGGAGCGGGCAGTACTTC. Encoded protein: CASSNRRSGQYF.

This clone was counted between two and nine times. The chain has TRBV6-5 and TRBJ1-1; D gene uncertain. Trimming took off 9 bases at V and 1 base at J, with 12 bases between the two ends. CDR3 length: 13 amino acids. Per the germline V gene, CDR1 is MNHEY and CDR2 is SVGAGI. CDR3: CASRSGWNTEAFF. In DNA, the CDR3 is TGTGCCAGTCGGAGTGGATGGAACACTGAAGCTTTCTTT.

This clone was detected only a few times. The chain combines TRBV2 with TRBJ1-5; 9 bases are a match to TRBD1. The V and J ends lost 6 bases and 6 bases, in that order; junction bases with no gene match: 9. The CDR3 runs to 15 residues. The germline gives CDR1 SNHLY, CDR2 FYNNEI. The CDR3 region is CASSENRGLGQPQHF. The CDR3 region has the DNA TGTGCCAGCAGCGAAAACAGGGGGCTCGGTCAGCCCCAGCATTTT.

The J gene is TRBJ1-1, the V gene TRBV6-5; TRBD1 matches 8 bases. The length of the CDR3 is 14 residues. Germline trimming cut 6 bases from V and 5 bases from J; bases unmatched to any gene: 8. Germline V gene sequence: CDR1 MNHEY, CDR2 SVGAGI. CDR3 sequence: CASRETGVRTEAFF. CDR3 DNA sequence: TGTGCCAGCAGGGAGACAGGGGTGCGAACTGAAGCTTTCTTT.

As regards this clone: The identical CDR3 is also encoded by other nucleotide sequences in the sample. The CDR3 sequence is CASSQDTRGYTF. The CDR3, as DNA: TGTGCCAGCAGCCAAGATACGCGAGGCTACACCTTC. This sequence joins TRBV3-1 (or the pseudogene TRBV3-2) and TRBJ1-2; D unclear. Germline V gives CDR1 LGHDT, CDR2 YNNKEL (reference sequence). This CDR3 contains 12 residues. The V end lost 0 bases, the J end lost 8 bases, and 7 bases lay between the germline ends.

The genes are TRBV7-2 and TRBJ2-5, with D possibly TRBD2 on 5 matching bases. V lost 0 bases and J lost 3, with 11 bases in between. The CDR3 totals 15 residues. The V gene's germline CDR1 is SGHTA and CDR2 FQGNSA. DNA for the CDR3: TGTGCCAGCAGCTTAGCTCGGTGGGGAGAAGAGACCCAGTACTTC. Its protein is CASSLARWGEETQYF.

The V and J genes are TRBV30 and TRBJ1-2; TRBD1 is a possible D gene (5 bases). Germline-derived CDR1 and CDR2 are GTSNPN and SVGIG (reference sequence). The CDR3 spans 14 residues. Deletions cut 5 bases from V and 8 bases from J, with 21 bases between. As DNA, the CDR3 is TGTGCCTGGTTCCTTTTAGGGGCGCGAAGCGGCTACACCTTC. This encodes CAWFLLGARSGYTF.

This clone has only a few counts. The CDR3 DNA follows: TGCAGCGTTGATGGGACAGGGTGGTTGGACACTGAAGCTTTCTTT. Translating it yields CSVDGTGWLDTEAFF. The chain links TRBV29-1 to TRBJ1-1; the match to TRBD1 covers 9 bases. Trimming took 3 bases from V and 3 from J; bases not matched to a gene: 8. CDR1 SQVTM and CDR2 ANQGSEA come from the germline V gene. The CDR3 spans 15 residues.

Regarding this clone: Germline and junction disagree at one end, which may indicate a read error. The rearrangement links TRBV12-3 or TRBV12-4 to TRBJ1-4; D is unclear. The CDR3 has 13 amino acids. The CDR3 sequence is CASSFPGGVNPFF. CDR3 DNA: TGTGCCAGCAGTTTCCCCGGCGGGGTTAATCCTTTCTTT.